The rows below give T cell receptor beta chains drawn from one sample of a study of T cells after yellow fever vaccination. TCRdb called the 5' RACE reads again in MiXCR, with one record for every CDR3 protein. Among tens of thousands of distinct CDR3 sequences listed, 5.9% were seen once. This sample comprised CD4+ T cells sorted from PBMCs, obtained around 15 days after the first yellow fever vaccination. Source of these receptors: a man between 18 and 35 years old who received the YFV17D yellow fever vaccine. Each CDR3 is given with its conserved first and last residue. D genes are given only for firm matches. The size entry is marked missing in some rows and otherwise reads once, few, many or a size class.

>TRBV28|TRBJ2-4|.|.
TGTGCCACCAGGGGGGGCTCCTCTGTTGTGGACATTCAGTACTTC
CATRGGSSVVDIQYF
>TRBV12-3/TRBV12-4|TRBJ1-2|.|many
TGTGCCAGCAGTATGCGGACTGGCTACACCTTC
CASSMRTGYTF
>TRBV12-3/TRBV12-4|TRBJ2-5|.|many
TGTGCCAGCAGTGCGGAGGGAGAGACCCAGTACTTC
CASSAEGETQYF
>TRBV7-6|TRBJ2-3|TRBD1|many
TGTGCCAGCAGCTTAGGAGGTTGGGGGACAGGGAGTGGAGATACGCAGTATTTT
CASSLGGWGTGSGDTQYF
>TRBV4-3|TRBJ1-2|.|many
TGCGCCAGCAGCCAAGAGTTTCCGGGCTTCTATGGCTACACCTTC
CASSQEFPGFYGYTF
>TRBV7-3|TRBJ2-2|.|many
TGTGCCAGCGGATCGGACAGTAATACCGGGGAGCTGTTTTTT
CASGSDSNTGELFF
>TRBV18|TRBJ2-5|TRBD1|many
TGTGCCAGCTCACCAACTGACAGGGGCGAGACCCAGTACTTC
CASSPTDRGETQYF
>TRBV20-1|TRBJ1-5|.|many
TGCAGTGCTAGCACTAGTAGGTGGCAGCCCCAGCATTTT
CSASTSRWQPQHF
>TRBV5-6|TRBJ1-5|.|few
TGTGCCAGCAGCCCAATGGGGGGCAATCAGCCCCAGCATTTT
CASSPMGGNQPQHF
>TRBV5-8|TRBJ2-5|TRBD1|.
TGTGCCATCAGCTTAGGACAGGTGGAGACCCAGTACTTC
CAISLGQVETQYF